The 10 T cell receptor beta chains in this list originate from one sample, sequenced in a study of TIL therapy for anti-PD-1-resistant metastatic lung cancer. Time point denoted: pre-treatment sample, taken before nivolumab and TIL therapy. Sequencing used immunoSEQ v3. The method was immunoSEQ multiplex PCR; TCRdb's version includes in-frame clones alone and lacks a portion of them. The sample lists roughly 15,000 clones; 86% were seen once. The input for sequencing was blood, taken at baseline. These TCRs come from a person aged 30 to 80 with non-small cell lung cancer.

V and J are TRBV15 and TRBJ1-1; D is uncertain. Trimming left V 4 bases short and J 1 base short, with 7 bases between. In germline, CDR1 is LNHNV, CDR2 YYDKDF (reference sequence). The CDR3 runs 13 residues. DNA of the CDR3: TGTGCCACCAGCAAGGGTTCGAACACTGAAGCTTTCTTT. Its protein is CATSKGSNTEAFF.

The V and J genes are TRBV4-1 and TRBJ2-3; D gene uncertain. Germline V lookup: CDR1 MGHRA, CDR2 YSYEKL. Trimming cost V 0 bases and J 8 bases, with 12 bases left between them. The CDR3 totals 14 residues. CDR3 in amino acids: CASSQDLQGFTQYF. The CDR3 DNA sequence: TGCGCCAGCAGCCAAGATCTGCAAGGTTTTACGCAGTATTTT.

CDR3 protein: CASSFREVNAGELFF. CDR3 DNA sequence: TGTGCCAGCAGTTTCAGGGAGGTTAACGCCGGGGAGCTGTTTTTT. This chain connects TRBV27 to TRBJ2-2; TRBD2 is a possible D gene (6 bases). The V and J ends lost 3 bases and 6 bases respectively, with 14 bases between them. There are 15 residues in the CDR3. Germline V gene data show CDR1 as MNHEY and CDR2 as SMNVEV (reference sequence).

J is TRBJ1-2 and V is TRBV10-3; the match to TRBD1 covers 9 bases. This CDR3 has 14 amino acids. Germline CDR1 and CDR2: ENHRY and SYGVKD. Unmatched junction bases numbered 10, after V lost 6 bases and J lost 8 bases. The DNA for the CDR3 is TGTGCCATCAGACCGGGACAGGGCTTTGAGGGCTACACCTTC. It is translated as CAIRPGQGFEGYTF.

The chain has TRBV2 and TRBJ2-2; 7 bases agree with TRBD1. Trimming at V came to 8 bases and at J to 1 base, leaving 4 bases not matched to a gene. Germline values: CDR1 SNHLY, CDR2 FYNNEI. CDR3 length: 14 amino acids. The CDR3 protein is CASGYRGNTGELFF. In DNA, the CDR3 is TGTGCCAGCGGCTACAGGGGGAACACCGGGGAGCTGTTTTTT.

The chain combines TRBV5-1 with TRBJ2-1; 10 positions agree with TRBD2. The CDR3 length is 14 residues. V lost 2 bases, J lost 9 bases, and 5 bases stayed unmatched. Per germline, CDR1 SGHRS and CDR2 YFSETQ. The chain's CDR3 is CASSFLAGAPEQFF. Written as DNA, the CDR3 is TGCGCCAGCAGCTTCCTAGCGGGAGCTCCTGAGCAGTTCTTC. The whole variable domain, filled in from reference TRBV5-1 and TRBJ2-1, reads KAGVTQTPRYLIKTRGQQVTLSCSPISGHRSVSWYQQTPGQGLQFLFEYFSETQRNKGNFPGRFSGRQFSNSRSEMNVSTLELGDSALYLCASSFLAGAPEQFFGPGTRLTVL.

This sequence joins TRBV15 and TRBJ1-4; possibly TRBD1 for D (5 bases). CDR1 is LNHNV, CDR2 YYDKDF, per germline (reference sequence). The V end lost 1 base, the J end lost 5 bases, and 11 bases lay between the germline ends. The CDR3 contains 15 residues. For the CDR3, the DNA is TGTGCCACCAGCAGAGGGGGGACGGGAAATGAAAAACTGTTTTTT. Its protein product is CATSRGGTGNEKLFF.

The V and J genes are TRBV6-5 and TRBJ2-2; D gene unclear. Per the germline V gene, CDR1 is MNHEY and CDR2 is SVGAGI. Deletions cut 0 bases from V and 5 bases from J, with 7 bases between. This CDR3 spans 14 amino acids. CDR3 loop: CASSYSLSTGELFF. The CDR3 region has the DNA TGTGCCAGCAGTTACTCCCTTTCGACCGGGGAGCTGTTTTTT.

The chain uses TRBV28 and TRBJ2-7; 8 nucleotides match TRBD1. The ends lost 6 bases at V and 1 base at J; junction bases unmatched: 8. This CDR3 has 15 residues. Germline V CDR1 and CDR2: MDHEN, SYDVKM. The CDR3 protein is CASSNQGAGSYEQYV. The CDR3 coding sequence is TGTGCCAGCAGCAATCAGGGGGCAGGGTCCTACGAGCAGTACGTC.

V usage is TRBV6-5 and J usage is TRBJ1-1; D is undetermined. Germline CDR1 and CDR2: MNHEY and SVGAGI. This CDR3 contains 13 residues. The CDR3 DNA reads TGTGTCGCGATGGGGTCGCTGAACACTGAAGCTTTCTTT. Encoded protein: CVAMGSLNTEAFF.